The 26 T cell receptor beta chains below come from one sample, sequenced in a study of blood T cell repertoires in COVID-19. The assay was immunoSEQ multiplex PCR, and TCRdb's table has in-frame clones only and misses some. The table records more than 350,000 clones, 80% to 90% of them present only once. The sample taken for sequencing was PBMCs or T cells enriched from blood (not recorded which). These receptors all stem from a young man who had recovered from COVID-19.

The rearrangement links TRBV5-6 to TRBJ2-1, with a tentative D call TRBD1 (6 bases). The CDR3 totals 13 residues. Trimming took off 5 bases at V and 6 bases at J, with 12 bases between the two ends. The germline V gene encodes CDR1 SGHDT and CDR2 YYEEEE. The CDR3 region has the DNA TGTGCCAGCAGACATACAGGGTCCAATGAGCAGTTCTTC. It translates to CASRHTGSNEQFF.

The chain combines TRBV9 with TRBJ1-1; D uncertain. Per germline, CDR1 SGDLS and CDR2 YYNGEE. Trimming stripped 4 bases from V and 1 base from J, with 11 bases between. This CDR3 region has 14 residues. The CDR3 is CASSSGFPNTEAFF. CDR3 nucleotide sequence: TGTGCCAGCAGCTCAGGTTTCCCGAACACTGAAGCTTTCTTT.

V is TRBV5-1 and J is TRBJ2-7, with 10 bases lining up with TRBD1. This CDR3 is built from 15 residues. The V gene end was trimmed by 5 bases and the J gene end by 5 bases; junction bases not matched to a gene: 10. CDR1 is SGHRS and CDR2 is YFSETQ in the germline V gene. CDR3 sequence: CASRTAGQGRDEQYF. In DNA form, the CDR3 reads TGCGCCAGCAGGACGGCGGGACAGGGGCGGGACGAGCAGTACTTC.

This chain links TRBV10-3 with TRBJ2-7, with 7 bases aligning to TRBD1. In germline, CDR1 is ENHRY, CDR2 SYGVKD. The CDR3 runs 17 residues. Germline trimming cut 0 bases from V and 3 bases from J; bases unmatched to any gene: 11. CDR3 protein: CAISESMLTGSSYEQYF. CDR3 coding DNA: TGTGCCATCAGTGAGTCGATGTTGACAGGGAGTAGCTACGAGCAGTACTTC.

The V gene is TRBV18, the J gene TRBJ1-2; maybe TRBD1 (6 bases). Germline CDR1 KGHSH, CDR2 LQKENI. The CDR3 has 15 amino acids. With 3 bases removed from V and 4 bases from J, the gap between germline ends came to 15 bases. The CDR3 DNA sequence: TGTGCCAGCTCACCGCAACAGGGTTCTGGCTATGGCTACACCTTC. Amino acid sequence: CASSPQQGSGYGYTF.

This clone has a single count. The J gene is TRBJ1-6, the V gene TRBV27; D is ambiguous. Germline V gene data show CDR1 as MNHEY and CDR2 as SMNVEV (reference sequence). The CDR3 has 13 residues. V shed 2 bases and J shed 10 bases, with 9 bases lying between them. In DNA, the CDR3 is TGTGCCAGCAGTTTAGGTCGGGTATCACCCCTCCACTTT. Translation: CASSLGRVSPLHF.

The rearrangement uses TRBV2 and TRBJ2-7; 15 bases fit TRBD2. Germline assignment: CDR1 SNHLY and CDR2 FYNNEI. The CDR3 spans 20 residues. Losses at the gene ends were 8 bases for V and 1 base for J; bases not matched to a gene: 18. The CDR3 nucleotides are TGTGCCAGCGAGCGTGGGACCGCGGGACTAGCGGGGGGTTCATCCTACGAGCAGTACTTC. Encoded protein: CASERGTAGLAGGSSYEQYF.

The V call is TRBV11-2, the J call TRBJ2-1, with 8 positions matching TRBD2. The germline gives CDR1 SGHAT, CDR2 FQNNGV. V was clipped by 4 bases and J by 8 bases; unmatched bases: 10. CDR3 length equals 15 residues. DNA of the CDR3: TGTGCCAGCAGCTCCCAAGCGGGGGACTTGGATGAGCAGTTCTTC. Residues: CASSSQAGDLDEQFF.

The rearrangement links TRBV24-1 to TRBJ2-3; 8 nucleotides align to TRBD2. Germline V CDR1 and CDR2: KGHDR, SFDVKD. The ends lost 12 bases at V and 3 bases at J; junction bases unmatched: 7. The CDR3 has 13 residues. DNA of the CDR3: TGTGCCGCCGGGGGGGGCGTAACAGATACGCAGTATTTT. It translates to CAAGGGVTDTQYF.

The sample holds one count of this clone. The chain uses TRBV12-3 or TRBV12-4 and TRBJ1-5; the match to TRBD1 covers 8 bases. Trimming took 6 bases from V and 6 from J; bases not matched to a gene: 1. This CDR3 spans 12 amino acids. This CDR3 reads CASSDRGQPQHF. Written as DNA, the CDR3 is TGTGCCAGCAGCGACAGGGGTCAGCCCCAGCATTTT.

This clone was counted a single time. The rearrangement uses TRBV28 and TRBJ2-1; 10 bases agree with TRBD2. CDR3 length: 16 amino acids. CDR1 is MDHEN, CDR2 SYDVKM, per germline. The V and J ends lost 2 bases and 4 bases, in that order; junction bases with no gene match: 5. CDR3 sequence: CASSLVTSGTYNEQFF. For the CDR3, the DNA is TGTGCCAGCAGTTTAGTCACTAGCGGGACTTACAATGAGCAGTTCTTC.

The chain combines TRBV5-8 with TRBJ1-5; D unresolved. This CDR3 spans 12 amino acids. V lost 6 bases to trimming and J lost 3 bases, with 7 bases between them. Germline V gene lookup returns CDR1 SGHTS and CDR2 YDEGEE. CDR3 bases: TGTGCCAGCAAAAACTACAATCAGCCCCAGCATTTT. The encoded protein is CASKNYNQPQHF.

This chain connects TRBV28 to TRBJ1-1; D ambiguous. Germline CDR1 MDHEN, CDR2 SYDVKM. With 7 bases removed from V and 2 bases from J, the gap between germline ends came to 11 bases. This CDR3 spans 13 amino acids. CDR3 loop: CASTIVSNTEAFF. The CDR3 coding sequence is TGTGCCAGCACCATAGTCTCCAACACTGAAGCTTTCTTT.

This clone was observed a handful of times. The V and J genes are TRBV5-1 and TRBJ2-7; D possibly corresponds to TRBD1 (6 bases). Looked up from germline, CDR1 is SGHRS and CDR2 is YFSETQ. V gave up 6 bases and J gave up 2 bases, with 15 bases separating them. The CDR3 has 14 residues. The CDR3 DNA is TGCGCCAGCAACCGAGGGGGAGCCGCCTACGAGCAGTACTTC. Encoded protein: CASNRGGAAYEQYF. The full variable domain, with the rest looked up from reference TRBV5-1 and TRBJ2-7, is KAGVTQTPRYLIKTRGQQVTLSCSPISGHRSVSWYQQTPGQGLQFLFEYFSETQRNKGNFPGRFSGRQFSNSRSEMNVSTLELGDSALYLCASNRGGAAYEQYFGPGTRLTVT.

CDR3 loop: CASQETGQGGDGYTF. The CDR3 DNA is TGTGCCAGCCAAGAGACAGGACAGGGCGGAGATGGCTACACCTTC. J is TRBJ1-2 and V is TRBV28, with TRBD1 matching over 8 bases. The junction had 14 bases not matched to a gene; V was cut back by 8 bases and J by 6 bases. The CDR3 totals 15 residues. The germline gives CDR1 MDHEN, CDR2 SYDVKM.

About this clone itself: Other DNA sequences in the sample encode the same CDR3. J is TRBJ1-1 and V is TRBV18, with D perhaps matching TRBD1 (5 bases). V was trimmed by 3 bases and J by 5 bases, leaving 7 bases between them. From germline, CDR1 is KGHSH and CDR2 LQKENI. This CDR3 has 12 amino acids. CDR3 sequence: CASSPQGTEAFF. The CDR3 DNA reads TGTGCCAGCTCACCTCAGGGAACTGAAGCTTTCTTT.

The chain is built from TRBV30 and TRBJ1-4; maybe TRBD1 (6 bases). CDR1 and CDR2 (germline): GTSNPN, SVGIG (reference sequence). Trimming removed 7 bases at V and 4 bases at J, with 13 bases between. This CDR3 region has 13 residues. The CDR3 sequence: CALLDRVNEKLFF. CDR3 DNA sequence: TGTGCCTTGCTGGACAGAGTTAATGAAAAACTGTTTTTT.

V and J are TRBV7-2 and TRBJ2-4, with TRBD2 matching over 9 bases. Trimming removed 5 bases from V and 7 bases from J; junction bases left unmatched: 9. The CDR3 is made up of 15 amino acids. Germline loops: CDR1 SGHTA, CDR2 FQGNSA. CDR3: CASSRTSAQGNIQYF. The CDR3 DNA sequence: TGTGCCAGCAGCCGGACTAGCGCCCAGGGGAACATTCAGTACTTC.

The sample holds many counts of this clone. The genes are TRBV7-9 and TRBJ2-4; 7 bases map to TRBD2. Trimming cost V 5 bases and J 2 bases; bases outside gene matches: 9. This CDR3 contains 16 residues. Germline assignment: CDR1 SEHNR and CDR2 FQNEAQ (reference sequence). In DNA form, the CDR3 reads TGTGCCAGCAGCCTTGGGGAGGGAGGGACCAAAAACATTCAGTACTTC. This translates into CASSLGEGGTKNIQYF.

The genes are TRBV4-3 and TRBJ2-1, with TRBD2 matching 7 bases. The germline V gene encodes CDR1 LGHNA and CDR2 YSLEER. CDR3 size: 15 residues. V was pared by 0 bases and J by 5 bases, with 4 bases of the junction left unmatched. This CDR3 is CASSQDGTINNEQFF. The CDR3 nucleotides are TGCGCCAGCAGCCAAGACGGGACTATAAACAATGAGCAGTTCTTC.

The chain combines TRBV11-2 with TRBJ1-4; D is ambiguous. The V gene's germline CDR1 is SGHAT and CDR2 FQNNGV. The CDR3 runs 16 residues. V lost 2 bases and J 7 bases, leaving 17 bases between the germline ends. CDR3 nucleotides: TGTGCCAGCAGCTTATACCCCGCGGGGTTTGTTGAAAAACTGTTTTTT. Translation: CASSLYPAGFVEKLFF.

This clone has only one observation. The genes are TRBV7-9 and TRBJ2-7, with a possible D match to TRBD1 (6 bases). CDR3 length: 18 residues. The ends were cut back, 6 bases at V and 3 bases at J, with 27 bases in the middle. CDR1 is SEHNR and CDR2 is FQNEAQ in the germline V gene (reference sequence). The CDR3 is CASSQTGSALSPDYEQYF. The CDR3 coding sequence is TGTGCCAGCAGTCAAACAGGGAGTGCCTTATCCCCCGACTACGAGCAGTACTTC. Full variable domain (remainder filled in from reference TRBV7-9 and TRBJ2-7): DTGVSQNPRHKITKRGQNVTFRCDPISEHNRLYWYRQTLGQGPEFLTYFQNEAQLEKSRLLSDRFSAERPKGSFSTLEIQRTEQGDSAMYLCASSQTGSALSPDYEQYFGPGTRLTVT.

CDR3 loop: CASSLSGTSGDTQYF. Here the CDR3 DNA reads TGTGCCAGCAGCTTATCCGGGACTAGCGGAGATACGCAGTATTTT. The chain recombines TRBV7-3 with TRBJ2-3; 11 bases agree with TRBD2. The CDR3 totals 15 residues. Germline V CDR1 and CDR2: SGHTA, FQGTGA. V trimming: 2 bases; J trimming: 5 bases; junction bases outside the gene matches: 3.

The chain uses TRBV12-3 or TRBV12-4 and TRBJ1-2; D may be TRBD1 (5 bases). The CDR3 is 13 amino acids. V was shortened by 7 bases and J by 5 bases, with 14 bases between the two germline ends. The CDR3 nucleotides are TGTGCCAGCACCGCCGAGACAGCTTATGGCTACACCTTC. This codes for CASTAETAYGYTF.

The chain couples TRBV18 to TRBJ1-1; TRBD1 matches at 7 bases. After removal of 5 bases from V and 4 bases from J, the junction contained 10 bases not matched to a gene. The CDR3 length is 15 residues. From germline, CDR1 is KGHSH and CDR2 LQKENI. CDR3 DNA: TGTGCCAGCTCATTCTACATTACAGGGGTCACTGAAGCTTTCTTT. Translated: CASSFYITGVTEAFF.

The chain recombines TRBV27 with TRBJ2-2; 7 bases are a match to TRBD1. Germline CDR1 MNHEY, CDR2 SMNVEV (reference sequence). Trimming took 2 bases from V and 4 from J; bases not matched to a gene: 4. CDR3 length equals 15 residues. CDR3 loop: CASSLETGSTGELFF. The CDR3 DNA reads as TGTGCCAGCAGTTTAGAGACAGGGTCCACCGGGGAGCTGTTTTTT.